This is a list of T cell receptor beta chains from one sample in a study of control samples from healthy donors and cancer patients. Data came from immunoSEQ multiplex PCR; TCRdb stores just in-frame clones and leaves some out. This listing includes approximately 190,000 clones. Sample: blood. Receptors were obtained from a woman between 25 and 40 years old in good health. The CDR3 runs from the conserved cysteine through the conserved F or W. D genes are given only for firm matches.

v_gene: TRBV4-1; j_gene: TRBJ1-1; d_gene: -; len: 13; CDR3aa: CASSHTDRTYAFF; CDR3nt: TGCGCCAGCAGCCACACTGACAGGACTTACGCTTTCTTT
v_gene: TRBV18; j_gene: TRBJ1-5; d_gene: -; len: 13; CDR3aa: CASLEGSNQPQHF; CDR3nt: TGTGCCAGCTTGGAGGGGTCCAATCAGCCCCAGCATTTT
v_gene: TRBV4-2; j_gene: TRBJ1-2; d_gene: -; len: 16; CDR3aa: CASSQPDSGGGYGYTF; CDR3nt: TGTGCCAGCAGCCAACCCGACAGTGGTGGTGGATATGGCTACACCTTC
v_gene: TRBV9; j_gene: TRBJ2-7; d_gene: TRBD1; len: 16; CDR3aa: CASSVGVGTGPYEQYF; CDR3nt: TGTGCCAGCAGCGTAGGGGTCGGGACAGGTCCCTACGAGCAGTACTTC
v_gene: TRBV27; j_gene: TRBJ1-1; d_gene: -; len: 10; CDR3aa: CAIQNTEAFF; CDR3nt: TGTGCCATACAGAACACTGAAGCTTTCTTT
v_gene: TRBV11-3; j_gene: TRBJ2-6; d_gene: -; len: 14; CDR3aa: CASSRPTGANVLTF; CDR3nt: TGTGCCAGCTCCCGGCCCACAGGGGCCAACGTCCTGACTTTC
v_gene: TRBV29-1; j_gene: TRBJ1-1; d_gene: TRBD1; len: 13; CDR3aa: CSGGTGSTTEAFF; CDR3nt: TGCAGCGGGGGGACAGGGAGTACTACTGAAGCTTTCTTT
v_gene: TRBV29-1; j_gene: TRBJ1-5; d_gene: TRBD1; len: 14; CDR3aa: CSARDRDGNQPQHF; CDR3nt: TGCAGCGCCCGGGACAGGGACGGCAATCAGCCCCAGCATTTT
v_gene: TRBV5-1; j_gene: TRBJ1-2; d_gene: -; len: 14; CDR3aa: CASSYRGVGEGYTF; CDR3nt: TGCGCCAGCAGCTACCGAGGGGTTGGGGAAGGCTACACCTTC
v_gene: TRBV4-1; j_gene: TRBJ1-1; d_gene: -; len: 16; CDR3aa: CASSQEQGRQGPEAFF; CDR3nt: TGCGCCAGCAGCCAAGAGCAGGGACGGCAAGGCCCTGAAGCTTTCTTT
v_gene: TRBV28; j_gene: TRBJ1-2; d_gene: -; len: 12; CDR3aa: CASSFPSTGYTF; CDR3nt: TGTGCCAGCAGTTTTCCGTCCACTGGCTACACCTTC
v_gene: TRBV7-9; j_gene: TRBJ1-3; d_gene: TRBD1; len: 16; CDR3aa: CASSFTGTGSGNTIYF; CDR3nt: TGTGCCAGCAGCTTCACCGGGACAGGGTCTGGAAACACCATATATTTT
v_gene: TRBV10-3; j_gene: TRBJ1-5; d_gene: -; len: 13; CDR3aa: CATGGSGNQPQHF; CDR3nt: TGTGCCACGGGGGGGTCTGGCAATCAGCCCCAGCATTTT
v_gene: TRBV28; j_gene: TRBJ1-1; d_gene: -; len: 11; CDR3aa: CASWGSTEAFF; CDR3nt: TGTGCCAGCTGGGGGAGCACTGAAGCTTTCTTT
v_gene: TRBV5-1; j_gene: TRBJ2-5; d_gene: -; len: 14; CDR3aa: CASSRGSAGETQYF; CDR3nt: TGCGCCAGCAGCCGGGGCTCGGCGGGGGAGACCCAGTACTTC
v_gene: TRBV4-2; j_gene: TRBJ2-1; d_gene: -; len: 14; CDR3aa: CASSYGYSYNEQFF; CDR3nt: TGTGCCAGCAGCTACGGATACTCCTACAATGAGCAGTTCTTC
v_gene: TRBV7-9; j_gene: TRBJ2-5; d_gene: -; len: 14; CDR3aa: CASSFGKGGETQYF; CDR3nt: TGTGCCAGCAGCTTTGGCAAGGGCGGGGAGACCCAGTACTTC
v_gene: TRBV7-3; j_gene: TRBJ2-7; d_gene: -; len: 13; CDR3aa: CASSSFGGYEQYF; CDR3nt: TGTGCCAGCAGCTCATTCGGAGGCTACGAGCAGTACTTC
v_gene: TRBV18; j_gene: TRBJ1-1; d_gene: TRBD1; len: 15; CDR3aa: CASSLELTGGVRAFF; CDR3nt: TGTGCCAGCTCTCTCGAACTTACAGGGGGCGTTAGGGCTTTCTTT
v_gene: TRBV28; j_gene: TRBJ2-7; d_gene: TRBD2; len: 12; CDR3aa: CASSLGGYEQYF; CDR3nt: TGTGCCAGCAGTTTGGGGGGGTACGAGCAGTACTTC
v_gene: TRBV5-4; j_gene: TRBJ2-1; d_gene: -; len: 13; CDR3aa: CASSLTSYNEQFF; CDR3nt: TGTGCCAGCAGCTTGACATCCTACAATGAGCAGTTCTTC
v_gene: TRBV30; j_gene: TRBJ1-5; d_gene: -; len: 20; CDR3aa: CAWSLKQELPFPLFHQPQHF; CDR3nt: TGTGCCTGGAGTCTTAAACAGGAACTCCCGTTCCCTTTATTTCATCAGCCCCAGCATTTT
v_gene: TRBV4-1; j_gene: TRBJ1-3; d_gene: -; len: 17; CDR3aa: CASSHVGSSISGNTIYF; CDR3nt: TGCGCCAGCAGCCACGTCGGCAGCTCTATCTCTGGAAACACCATATATTTT